This T cell receptor (beta chain) was found in a study of cytomegalovirus exposure and HLA in healthy donors. Trimming cost V 1 base and J 7 bases, with 11 bases left between them. The CDR3 sequence is 14 residues long. Germline V gives CDR1 SGDLS, CDR2 YYNGEE. The PCR ran on 60 Vbeta and 13 Jbeta primers. TCRdb's copy holds only in-frame clones and misses some; the assay was immunoSEQ multiplex PCR. The sample lists approximately 130,000 clones, approximately 80% seen once, with around 1.3% in the top ten. In this sample, this clone turned up once. Sequenced input: PBMCs. This sequence was found in a girl aged 2 to 10 in good health and CMV-seronegative. The chain combines TRBV9 with TRBJ1-4, with D possibly TRBD1 on 6 matching bases. This CDR3 is CASSVSPRGEKLFF. The CDR3 DNA reads TGTGCCAGCAGCGTATCTCCCAGGGGTGAAAAACTGTTTTTT.